One and the same sample provided the 20 T cell receptor beta chains below, sequenced in a study of cytomegalovirus exposure and HLA in healthy donors. Vbeta (60) and Jbeta (13) primers were used in the PCR. The method was immunoSEQ multiplex PCR; TCRdb's version includes in-frame clones alone and lacks a portion of them. This repertoire shows roughly 140,000 clones, roughly 75% found once; its top ten account for 2.2%. The sequenced material came from PBMCs. These receptors all come from a young man in good health and CMV-seronegative.

The chain couples TRBV28 to TRBJ2-7, with 11 bases matching TRBD2. Trimming at V came to 7 bases and at J to 1 base, leaving 12 bases not matched to a gene. The CDR3 length is 17 residues. Germline CDR1 is MDHEN and CDR2 is SYDVKM. The CDR3, as DNA: TGTGCCAGCACTGATTCCGGGGCTAGCGGGAGGTCCTACGAGCAGTACTTC. It yields the protein CASTDSGASGRSYEQYF.

The V call is TRBV6-1, the J call TRBJ2-7; D unresolved. The CDR3 is 11 residues long. V was clipped by 6 bases and J by 4 bases, with 7 bases between them. Looked up from germline, CDR1 is MNHNS and CDR2 is SASEGT. CDR3 in DNA: TGTGCCAGCAGGGGCAGTTACGAGCAGTACTTC. It codes for CASRGSYEQYF.

This rearrangement joins TRBV28 to TRBJ2-3, with D possibly TRBD1 on 5 matching bases. The CDR3 has 17 amino acids. Trimming removed 4 bases at V and 5 bases at J, with 22 bases between. CDR1 and CDR2 from the germline V gene are MDHEN and SYDVKM. The DNA of the CDR3 is TGTGCCAGCAGTTCGACCCCGTTGGACACAAAGGGAGATACGCAGTATTTT. It yields the protein CASSSTPLDTKGDTQYF. Complete variable domain (other parts from reference TRBV28 and TRBJ2-3): DVKVTQSSRYLVKRTGEKVFLECVQDMDHENMFWYRQDPGLGLRLIYFSYDVKMKEKGDIPEGYSVSREKKERFSLILESASTNQTSMYLCASSSTPLDTKGDTQYFGPGTRLTVL.

Comment on this clone: At one of its ends the junction is not consistent with the germline gene, which may arise from a read error. The chain uses TRBV19 and TRBJ1-2, with D perhaps TRBD1 (6 bases). Germline V gene data show CDR1 as LNHDA and CDR2 as SQIVND (reference sequence). The CDR3 loop spans 14 amino acids. The DNA for the CDR3 is TGTGCCAGTAGGCCTTCGGGGACATTCTATGGCTACACCTTT. Translation gives CASRPSGTFYGYTF.

This chain links TRBV5-1 with TRBJ2-6, with TRBD2 matching 12 bases. Germline V gene data show CDR1 as SGHRS and CDR2 as YFSETQ. V lost 0 bases to trimming and J lost 3 bases; unmatched junction nucleotides: 13. The CDR3 runs to 21 residues. The DNA of the CDR3 is TGCGCCAGCAGCTTGGAAATCACTAGCGGGGGGTTCCTCCGTGGGGCCAACGTCCTGACTTTC. It is translated as CASSLEITSGGFLRGANVLTF.

The chain recombines TRBV2 with TRBJ2-2; no clear D. V lost 6 bases and J lost 0, with 5 bases in between. Germline V gene sequence: CDR1 SNHLY, CDR2 FYNNEI. CDR3 length equals 13 residues. The DNA of the CDR3 is TGTGCCAGCAGACCTACGAACACCGGGGAGCTGTTTTTT. Its translation: CASRPTNTGELFF.

This chain uses TRBV28 with TRBJ2-7; 10 bases match TRBD1. The junction had 2 bases not matched to a gene; V was cut back by 1 base and J by 2 bases. Germline V gives CDR1 MDHEN, CDR2 SYDVKM. The CDR3 sequence is 15 residues long. CDR3 in amino acids: CASSLSGQGTYEQYF. The CDR3 DNA reads as TGTGCCAGCAGTTTATCGGGACAGGGGACCTACGAGCAGTACTTC.

This sequence joins TRBV5-1 and TRBJ1-3, with 8 bases that match TRBD1. Germline CDR1 SGHRS, CDR2 YFSETQ. The CDR3 spans 15 residues. The junction had 4 bases not matched to a gene; V was cut back by 4 bases and J by 1 base. The CDR3 here is CASSPGQASGNTIYF. Written as DNA, the CDR3 is TGCGCCAGCAGCCCGGGACAGGCGTCTGGAAACACCATATATTTT.

V usage is TRBV15 and J usage is TRBJ1-1; 7 nucleotides align to TRBD1. The germline V gene encodes CDR1 LNHNV and CDR2 YYDKDF (reference sequence). J lost 2 bases, V lost 3 bases, and 12 bases had no gene match. CDR3 length: 17 amino acids. The chain's CDR3 is CATSSEPTGLPNTEAFF. The CDR3 nucleotides are TGTGCCACCAGCAGTGAACCGACAGGGCTCCCTAACACTGAAGCTTTCTTT. The full variable domain, in which reference TRBV15 and TRBJ1-1 provide the parts outside the CDR3, is DAMVIQNPRYQVTQFGKPVTLSCSQTLNHNVMYWYQQKSSQAPKLLFHYYDKDFNNEADTPDNFQSRRPNTSFCFLDIRSPGLGDTAMYLCATSSEPTGLPNTEAFFGQGTRLTVV.

This clone has a handful of counts. V is TRBV5-6 and J is TRBJ2-3; no clear D. Trimming removed 2 bases from V and 2 bases from J, with 9 bases in between. The length of the CDR3 is 14 residues. Germline CDR1 SGHDT, CDR2 YYEEEE. The CDR3 sequence is CASSFGTITDTQYF. In nucleotides, the CDR3 is TGTGCCAGCAGCTTTGGAACTATCACAGATACGCAGTATTTT.

The V call is TRBV4-1, the J call TRBJ1-6, with 7 bases matching TRBD1. The germline V gene encodes CDR1 MGHRA and CDR2 YSYEKL. CDR3 size: 14 residues. Trimming cost V 0 bases and J 7 bases; bases outside gene matches: 0. The CDR3 nucleotides read TGCGCCAGCAGCCAAGAGGGACAGAATTCACCCCTCCACTTT. Amino acids: CASSQEGQNSPLHF.

This chain links TRBV5-1 with TRBJ1-6, with TRBD1 as a possible D gene (6 bases). V dropped 4 bases and J dropped 8 bases, with 19 bases sitting between them. CDR1 SGHRS and CDR2 YFSETQ come from the germline V gene. The CDR3 is 16 residues long. Here the CDR3 DNA reads TGCGCCAGCAGCACCTCCGTGACAGGTATGGATTCACCCCTCCACTTT. Translated, it gives CASSTSVTGMDSPLHF.

This chain links TRBV29-1 with TRBJ2-7; 9 bases agree with TRBD1. With 2 bases clipped from V and 5 bases from J, the junction kept 7 bases outside the gene matches. The CDR3 is made up of 14 amino acids. CDR1 and CDR2 (germline): SQVTM, ANQGSEA. The DNA of the CDR3 is TGCAGCGTTGAAAAAGGACAGGGGACGGACGAGCAGTACTTC. Translated: CSVEKGQGTDEQYF.

The J gene is TRBJ2-5, the V gene TRBV5-1; TRBD1 matches at 11 bases. Germline CDR1 is SGHRS and CDR2 is YFSETQ. The CDR3 loop spans 15 amino acids. V lost 3 bases and J lost 1; bases outside the gene matches: 2. The CDR3 sequence is CASSWGTGGQETQYF. The CDR3 region has the DNA TGCGCCAGCAGCTGGGGGACAGGGGGCCAAGAGACCCAGTACTTC.

The chain has TRBV28 and TRBJ1-5; the match to TRBD1 covers 10 bases. The V gene end was trimmed by 5 bases and the J gene end by 2 bases; junction bases not matched to a gene: 6. Germline CDR1 reads MDHEN; CDR2 reads SYDVKM. This CDR3 has 16 residues. The CDR3 reads CASSTSGTGGNQPQHF. The CDR3 DNA sequence: TGTGCCAGCAGTACCTCTGGGACAGGGGGCAATCAGCCCCAGCATTTT.

This chain joins TRBV27 and TRBJ1-2; perhaps TRBD1 as D (6 bases). V lost 9 bases and J 1 base, leaving 12 bases between the germline ends. This CDR3 spans 13 amino acids. Germline V gene sequence: CDR1 MNHEY, CDR2 SMNVEV (reference sequence). CDR3: CASRTAFNYGYTF. The CDR3 DNA is TGTGCCAGTAGGACAGCCTTTAACTATGGCTACACCTTC.

A few counts support this clone. The V gene is TRBV6-6, the J gene TRBJ2-1; 10 bases are shared with TRBD2. Germline CDR1 and CDR2: MNHNY and SVGAGI (reference sequence). This CDR3 region has 14 residues. V was pared by 5 bases and J by 4 bases, with 2 bases of the junction left unmatched. CDR3 residues: CASSIAGGYNEQFF. Written as DNA, the CDR3 is TGTGCCAGCAGTATAGCGGGAGGTTACAATGAGCAGTTCTTC.

V and J are TRBV10-3 and TRBJ2-6, with D unresolved. Trimming pared 4 bases from V and 0 bases from J, leaving 4 bases between. The CDR3 loop spans 14 amino acids. The germline gives CDR1 ENHRY, CDR2 SYGVKD. The CDR3 region has the DNA TGTGCCATCAGTGGGAGCTCTGGGGCCAACGTCCTGACTTTC. Its translation is CAISGSSGANVLTF.

This clone occurred a few times. This chain's CDR3 is CASSDSPGGPTDTQYF. The DNA of the CDR3 is TGTGCCAGCAGTGACTCCCCGGGAGGGCCGACAGATACGCAGTATTTT. The chain links TRBV6-4 to TRBJ2-3; 8 nucleotides line up with TRBD2. CDR3 length: 16 residues. Germline V lookup: CDR1 MRHNA, CDR2 SNTAGT. Trimming took 0 bases from V and 3 from J; bases not matched to a gene: 5.

The rearrangement joins TRBV28 to TRBJ1-1; the D gene is possibly TRBD1 (5 bases). V lost 5 bases and J 0 bases, leaving 10 bases between the germline ends. The CDR3 is 14 amino acids. Germline CDR1 reads MDHEN; CDR2 reads SYDVKM. The CDR3 region is CASSLRQLNTEAFF. The CDR3 coding sequence is TGTGCCAGCAGTCTAAGACAGTTGAACACTGAAGCTTTCTTT.